This paragraph reports one TCR beta chain. There are 13 residues in the CDR3. The V and J ends lost 1 base and 3 bases, in that order; junction bases with no gene match: 0. Germline V lookup: CDR1 GTSNPN, CDR2 SVGIG (reference sequence). This sample was taken from a study of blood T cell repertoires in COVID-19. Study as a whole: Samples came from the United States, Italy and Spain, spanning acute and convalescent COVID-19.

In the original workflow: For nucleated cells, counts were estimated from reference gene primer amplification. Some clones are missing from TCRdb's copy, which holds only in-frame ones; the method was immunoSEQ multiplex PCR. D and trimming were read from the DNA, whereas the V and J calls and clone size are those reported in that table. The table lists over 60,000 clones, about 81% of them singletons. The chain employs TRBV30 and TRBJ2-7; 10 nucleotides agree with TRBD2. This TCR came from a human donor in a cohort sampled during active COVID-19. The sample taken for sequencing was peripheral blood. The CDR3 sequence: CAWSASGGYEQYF. The DNA of the CDR3 is TGTGCCTGGAGTGCTAGCGGGGGCTACGAGCAGTACTTC.